Listed below are T cell receptor beta chains from one sample, sequenced in a study of blood T cell repertoires in COVID-19. The protocol was immunoSEQ multiplex PCR, while the TCRdb copy is restricted to in-frame clones and leaves out a portion. The profile shows fewer than 300,000 clones, roughly 85% of them singletons. Sequenced material: PBMCs or T cells enriched from blood (not recorded which). All receptors come from a man between 35 and 55 years old who had been exposed to COVID-19. Both conserved end residues are part of each CDR3. The D gene is left open where the match is weak. Size tells how often a clone was seen (once, few, many) or the class of an expanded clone, and some rows leave it out.

v_gene: TRBV10-3; j_gene: TRBJ2-3; len: 14; abundance: .; d_gene: TRBD1; CDR3aa: CAISERPTGDTQYF; CDR3nt: TGTGCCATCAGCGAACGGCCGACAGGGGATACGCAGTATTTT
v_gene: TRBV11-3; j_gene: TRBJ1-6; len: 15; abundance: .; d_gene: .; CDR3aa: CASSLGGFNNSPLHF; CDR3nt: TGTGCCAGCAGCTTAGGAGGCTTTAATAATTCACCCCTCCACTTT
v_gene: TRBV2; j_gene: TRBJ1-2; len: 15; abundance: .; d_gene: TRBD1; CDR3aa: CASSGFSDRADGYTF; CDR3nt: TGTGCCAGCAGTGGTTTCTCGGACAGGGCGGATGGCTACACCTTC
v_gene: TRBV7-2; j_gene: TRBJ2-2; len: 14; abundance: once; d_gene: .; CDR3aa: CASSLGLTTGELFF; CDR3nt: TGTGCCAGCAGCTTGGGACTTACGACCGGGGAGCTGTTTTTT
v_gene: TRBV6-1; j_gene: TRBJ1-2; len: 13; abundance: .; d_gene: .; CDR3aa: CASSELGVDGYTF; CDR3nt: TGTGCCAGCAGTGAGCTGGGAGTCGATGGCTACACCTTC
v_gene: TRBV30; j_gene: TRBJ2-5; len: 12; abundance: .; d_gene: .; CDR3aa: CAWEGGSGTQYF; CDR3nt: TGTGCCTGGGAGGGTGGGTCCGGGACCCAGTACTTC
v_gene: TRBV11-2; j_gene: TRBJ2-5; len: 16; abundance: .; d_gene: TRBD1; CDR3aa: CASSQGTGGYQETQYF; CDR3nt: TGTGCCAGCAGCCAGGGGACAGGGGGTTATCAAGAGACCCAGTACTTC
v_gene: TRBV5-1; j_gene: TRBJ1-2; len: 15; abundance: .; d_gene: .; CDR3aa: CASSLNGRQGYGYTF; CDR3nt: TGCGCCAGCAGCTTGAACGGTCGGCAGGGCTATGGCTACACCTTC
v_gene: TRBV10-1; j_gene: TRBJ2-1; len: 13; abundance: .; d_gene: .; CDR3aa: CASSEAPNNEQFF; CDR3nt: TGCGCCAGCAGTGAGGCACCTAACAATGAGCAGTTCTTC
v_gene: TRBV5-1; j_gene: TRBJ2-5; len: 14; abundance: .; d_gene: .; CDR3aa: CATQKYPGQETQYF; CDR3nt: TGCGCCACTCAAAAGTACCCAGGGCAAGAGACCCAGTACTTC
v_gene: TRBV7-3; j_gene: TRBJ2-1; len: 16; abundance: .; d_gene: .; CDR3aa: CASSLNAWGAYNEQFF; CDR3nt: TGTGCCAGCAGCTTAAATGCATGGGGAGCCTACAATGAGCAGTTCTTC
v_gene: TRBV7-6; j_gene: TRBJ2-1; len: 18; abundance: once; d_gene: .; CDR3aa: CASSLAPPRRDSYNEQFF; CDR3nt: TGTGCCAGCAGCTTAGCGCCCCCTCGGAGAGACTCCTACAATGAGCAGTTCTTC
v_gene: TRBV18; j_gene: TRBJ2-5; len: 16; abundance: .; d_gene: TRBD1; CDR3aa: CASSRNPGQGVGTQYF; CDR3nt: TGTGCCAGCTCACGCAACCCGGGACAGGGGGTCGGGACCCAGTACTTC
v_gene: TRBV3-1/TRBV3-2; j_gene: TRBJ2-7; len: 14; abundance: once; d_gene: .; CDR3aa: CASSKTTGTYVQYF; CDR3nt: TGTGCCAGCAGCAAGACGACAGGGACTTACGTGCAGTACTTC
v_gene: TRBV28; j_gene: TRBJ1-5; len: 14; abundance: .; d_gene: .; CDR3aa: CASSSIHINQPQHF; CDR3nt: TGTGCCAGCAGTTCAATCCACATAAATCAGCCCCAGCATTTT
v_gene: TRBV27; j_gene: TRBJ1-1; len: 14; abundance: .; d_gene: .; CDR3aa: CASKTVGWRTEAFF; CDR3nt: TGTGCCAGCAAGACTGTCGGGTGGAGGACTGAAGCTTTCTTT
v_gene: TRBV24-1; j_gene: TRBJ1-2; len: 12; abundance: .; d_gene: .; CDR3aa: CATSQDSYGYTF; CDR3nt: TGTGCCACCAGTCAGGACTCCTATGGCTACACCTTC